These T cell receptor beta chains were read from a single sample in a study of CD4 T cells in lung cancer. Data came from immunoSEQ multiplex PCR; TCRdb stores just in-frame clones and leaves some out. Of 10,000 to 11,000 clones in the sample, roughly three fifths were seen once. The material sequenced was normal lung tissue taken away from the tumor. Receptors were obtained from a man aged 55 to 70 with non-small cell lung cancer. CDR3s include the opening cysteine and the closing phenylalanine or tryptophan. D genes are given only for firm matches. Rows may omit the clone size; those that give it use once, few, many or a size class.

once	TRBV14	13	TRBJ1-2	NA	TGTGCCAGCAGCCAAGATACAGGGCATGGCTACACCTTC	CASSQDTGHGYTF
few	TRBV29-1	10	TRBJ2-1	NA	TGCAGCGTTGAGGGCTATGAGCAGTTCTTC	CSVEGYEQFF
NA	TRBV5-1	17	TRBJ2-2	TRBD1	TGCGCCAGCAGAAGAGGGACAGGGGGCGTGAGCACCGGGGAGCTGTTTTTT	CASRRGTGGVSTGELFF
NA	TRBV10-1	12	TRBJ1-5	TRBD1	TGCGCCATCCCGACAGGGGTTCAGCCCCAGCATTTT	CAIPTGVQPQHF
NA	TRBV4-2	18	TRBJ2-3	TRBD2	TGTGCCAGCAGCCAAGAAGGGACTAGCGGGGGTAGCACAGATACGCAGTATTTT	CASSQEGTSGGSTDTQYF
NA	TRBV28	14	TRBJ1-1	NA	TGTGCCAGCAGTTTGGCCCCTAGGAATACTGAAGCTTTCTTT	CASSLAPRNTEAFF
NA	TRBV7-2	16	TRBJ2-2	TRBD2	TGTGCCAGCAGCTTACGGATAGCGGGAGGCGTCGGGGAGCTGTTTTTT	CASSLRIAGGVGELFF
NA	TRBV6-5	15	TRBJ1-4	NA	TGTGCCAGCAGTTATCTTTCCTCGGGGGGTGAAAAACTGTTTTTT	CASSYLSSGGEKLFF
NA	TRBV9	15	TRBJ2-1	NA	TGTGCCAGCAGCGTAGTGGACTACTCCTACAATGAGCAGTTCTTC	CASSVVDYSYNEQFF
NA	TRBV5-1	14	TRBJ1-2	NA	TGCGCCAGCAGCACCCTACAGGGCCCCTATGGCTACACCTTC	CASSTLQGPYGYTF
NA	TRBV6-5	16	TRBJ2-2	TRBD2	TGTGCCAGCAGTTTCCGACTAGCGGGGAACACCGGGGAGCTGTTTTTT	CASSFRLAGNTGELFF
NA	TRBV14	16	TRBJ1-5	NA	TGTGCCAGCAGCCAAGGAGGGCCGGCAGGCAATCAGCCCCAGCATTTT	CASSQGGPAGNQPQHF
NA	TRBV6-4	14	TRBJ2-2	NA	TGTGCCAGCCAAGGGGGGGATCACACCGGGGAGCTGTTTTTT	CASQGGDHTGELFF
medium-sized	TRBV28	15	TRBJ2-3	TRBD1	TGTGCCAGCAGTTTCCGGGACAGGAATGAGGATACGCAGTATTTT	CASSFRDRNEDTQYF
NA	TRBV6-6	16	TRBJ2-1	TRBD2	TGTGCCAGCAGTTACTCGATCCGGGAGGGGGTTGGTGAGCAGTTCTTC	CASSYSIREGVGEQFF
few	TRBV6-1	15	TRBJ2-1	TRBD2	TGTGCCAGCAGCTTCCGAGCGGGAGGGCCGGATGAGCAGTTCTTC	CASSFRAGGPDEQFF
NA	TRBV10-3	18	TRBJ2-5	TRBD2	TGTGCCATCAGTGAGTCGGGTCGGTCTAGCGGGAGGAGGGAGACCCAGTACTTC	CAISESGRSSGRRETQYF
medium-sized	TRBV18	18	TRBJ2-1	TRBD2	TGTGCCAGCTCACACGGGACTAGCGGGAGGGGGAACTACAATGAGCAGTTCTTC	CASSHGTSGRGNYNEQFF
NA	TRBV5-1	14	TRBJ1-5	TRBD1	TGCGCCAGCAGCGAAGGACAGGGGCGGCAGCCCCAGCATTTT	CASSEGQGRQPQHF
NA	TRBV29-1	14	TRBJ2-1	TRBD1	TGCAGCGCACAAACCTATGGGACAGGCAATGAGCAGTTCTTC	CSAQTYGTGNEQFF
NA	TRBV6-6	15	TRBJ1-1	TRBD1	TGTGCCAGCAGTTACGGGCTTGGGGGCAGGGGGCTGCCTTTCTTT	CASSYGLGGRGLPFF
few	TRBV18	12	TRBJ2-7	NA	TGTGCCAGCTCACCGAGCTCCTACGAGCAGTACTTC	CASSPSSYEQYF
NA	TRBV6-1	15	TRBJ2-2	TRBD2	TGTGCCAGCGAACTGGAAGCGGGAGGCACCGGGGAGCTGTTTTTT	CASELEAGGTGELFF
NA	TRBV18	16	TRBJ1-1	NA	TGTGCCAGCTCACCAGGTGGCCGCCCTACCGGGACTGAAGCTTTCTTT	CASSPGGRPTGTEAFF
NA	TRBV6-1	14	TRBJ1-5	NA	TGTGCCAGCAGTGAAGGTGCGAGGGATCAGCCCCAGCATTTT	CASSEGARDQPQHF
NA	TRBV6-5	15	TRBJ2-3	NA	TGTGCCAGCGCGAGACCGGGACTCGGGACAGATACGCAGTATTTT	CASARPGLGTDTQYF
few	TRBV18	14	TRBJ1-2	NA	TGTGCCAGCTCACCAGAAGGGAGGACCTATGGCTACACCTTC	CASSPEGRTYGYTF
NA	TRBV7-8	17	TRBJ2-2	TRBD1	TGTGCCTTAAAAGAACCGCGGACAGGGGCGAACACCGGGGAGCTGTTTTTT	CALKEPRTGANTGELFF
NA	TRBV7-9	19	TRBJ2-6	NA	TGTGCCAGCACTCGTTGGGAGCTTCCCCCCAACTCTGGGGCCAACGTCCTGACTTTC	CASTRWELPPNSGANVLTF
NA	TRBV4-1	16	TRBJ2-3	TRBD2	TGCGCCAGCAGCCAAGAGGTCGGGGGGAGCACAGATACGCAGTATTTT	CASSQEVGGSTDTQYF
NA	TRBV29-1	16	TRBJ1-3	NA	TGCAGCGTAAGAGGAGGAGGACCGAACTCTGGAAACACCATATATTTT	CSVRGGGPNSGNTIYF
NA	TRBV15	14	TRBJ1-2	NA	TGTGCCACCAGCAGAGAAGATTCATGGGGCGGCTACACCTTC	CATSREDSWGGYTF
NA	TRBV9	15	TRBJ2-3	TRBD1	TGTGCCAGCAGTCGTCCGGGACAGGGTACAGATACGCAGTATTTT	CASSRPGQGTDTQYF
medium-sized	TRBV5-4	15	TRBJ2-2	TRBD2	TGTGCCAGCAGCTTAGCGGGAGCGAACACCGGGGAGCTGTTTTTT	CASSLAGANTGELFF
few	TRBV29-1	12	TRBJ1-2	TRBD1	TGCAGCGTTGCCACAGGGGCCTATGGCTACACCTTC	CSVATGAYGYTF